One sample yielded the 28 T cell receptor beta chains listed below, sequenced in a study of CD8 T cells in Susac syndrome. RNA was extracted with the RNeasy kit, and a quantity of about 0.45 to 1 ug was reverse transcribed using random hexamers. TCRdb re-called the immunoSEQ multiplex PCR reads with MiXCR, one entry per CDR3 protein. The sample carries 150,000 to 200,000 distinct CDR3 sequences, approximately 94% recorded once. The sample comprised CD4+ T cells from PBMCs. All receptors come from a human donor in good health.

CDR3 bases: TGTGCCTGGAGGGCCCGAGAGACCCAGTACTTC. Amino acid sequence: CAWRARETQYF. The rearrangement uses TRBV30 and TRBJ2-5, with D hard to call. Germline V gives CDR1 GTSNPN, CDR2 SVGIG (reference sequence). CDR3 size: 11 residues. Trimming cost V 3 bases and J 4 bases, with 6 bases left between them.

CDR3 region: CASSWGGATEAEQFF. For the CDR3, the DNA is TGTGCCAGCAGCTGGGGGGGGGCGACCGAAGCCGAGCAGTTCTTC. This rearrangement joins TRBV28 to TRBJ2-1, with D possibly TRBD2 on 7 matching bases. Germline V lookup: CDR1 MDHEN, CDR2 SYDVKM. The germline V and J ends were trimmed by 6 bases and 10 bases, with 22 bases remaining between them. The CDR3 consists of 15 residues.

This clonotype occurred a few times. This chain joins TRBV7-2 and TRBJ2-7; the D gene is possibly TRBD2 (6 bases). V was shortened by 5 bases and J by 0 bases, with 8 bases between the two germline ends. Germline-derived CDR1 and CDR2 are SGHTA and FQGNSA. The CDR3 contains 13 residues. CDR3: CASSPSVSYEQYF. The CDR3 region has the DNA TGTGCCAGCAGCCCTAGCGTCTCCTACGAGCAGTACTTC.

This chain links TRBV4-3 with TRBJ2-1, with a tentative D call TRBD2 (6 bases). The CDR3 length is 13 residues. Germline lookup yields CDR1 LGHNA and CDR2 YSLEER. V shed 0 bases and J shed 10 bases, with 10 bases lying between them. As DNA, the CDR3 is TGCGCCAGCAGCCAAGATCGGGGGAGGGAGCAGTTCTTC. Protein: CASSQDRGREQFF.

The CDR3: CRLAGGRNEQFF. CDR3 nucleotides: TGCAGGTTAGCGGGAGGTCGTAATGAGCAGTTCTTC. The genes are TRBV20-1 and TRBJ2-1; 10 nucleotides align to TRBD2. There are 12 residues in the CDR3. The germline CDR1 and CDR2 sequences are DFQATT and SNEGSKA (reference sequence).

This chain links TRBV6-1 with TRBJ1-3; D ambiguous. The CDR3 sequence is 12 residues long. From germline, CDR1 is MNHNS and CDR2 SASEGT. V was cut by 6 bases and J by 4 bases, with 7 bases left in between. The CDR3 sequence: CASRSLGNTIYF. The DNA of the CDR3 is TGTGCCAGCAGGAGCTTGGGAAACACCATATATTTT.

DNA for the CDR3: TGTGCCAGCAGCTTAGGGGCAGGGAATAGGGCTGAAGCTTTCTTT. Translated: CASSLGAGNRAEAFF. This rearrangement joins TRBV7-3 to TRBJ1-1; D possibly corresponds to TRBD1 (5 bases). V shed 2 bases and J shed 6 bases, with 16 bases lying between them. Per germline, CDR1 SGHTA and CDR2 FQGTGA. CDR3 size: 15 residues.

The chain couples TRBV6-4 to TRBJ2-2; D unresolved. Between the trimmed V and J ends, which lost 4 bases and 0 bases, there was a span of 6 bases. Germline lookup yields CDR1 MRHNA and CDR2 SNTAGT. The CDR3 loop spans 14 amino acids. The chain's CDR3 is CASSALPNTGELFF. The CDR3 nucleotides are TGTGCCAGCAGTGCTCTCCCGAACACCGGGGAGCTGTTTTTT.

The chain recombines TRBV30 with TRBJ2-3; tentative D call: TRBD2 (6 bases). The CDR3 is 15 amino acids. Germline V gives CDR1 GTSNPN, CDR2 SVGIG (reference sequence). The V end was cut by 3 bases, the J end by 0 bases, with 13 bases between. CDR3 in DNA: TGTGCCTGGAGCCCGGGACTCGCTAGCACAGATACGCAGTATTTT. Residues: CAWSPGLASTDTQYF.

V usage is TRBV20-1 and J usage is TRBJ2-5; the match to TRBD2 covers 7 bases. The CDR3 extends over 14 amino acids. The V and J ends lost 4 bases and 2 bases, in that order; junction bases with no gene match: 7. Germline CDR1 DFQATT, CDR2 SNEGSKA (reference sequence). The CDR3 reads CSAKSPSGQETQYF. The CDR3 DNA follows: TGCAGTGCTAAGAGCCCTAGCGGTCAAGAGACCCAGTACTTC.

CDR3 bases: TGTGCCAGCAGCTTAAAGGGGTTATACAATGAGCAGTTCTTC. This sequence encodes CASSLKGLYNEQFF. This chain links TRBV13 with TRBJ2-1, with D tentatively TRBD1 (5 bases). V was pared by 2 bases and J by 4 bases, with 9 bases between. The CDR3 is 14 amino acids. The V gene's germline CDR1 is PRHDT and CDR2 FYEKMQ (reference sequence).

This rearrangement joins TRBV7-9 to TRBJ2-3; 7 nucleotides align to TRBD2. V was pared by 2 bases and J by 8 bases, with 7 bases of the junction left unmatched. Germline V gives CDR1 SEHNR, CDR2 FQNEAQ (reference sequence). This CDR3 spans 14 amino acids. Here the CDR3 reads CASSLREGRGTQYF. The CDR3 DNA is TGTGCCAGCAGCTTAAGGGAGGGCCGAGGTACGCAGTATTTT.

This clonotype was picked up a small number of times. The chain links TRBV29-1 to TRBJ1-4, with a possible D match to TRBD1 (5 bases). V lost 3 bases to trimming and J lost 8 bases, with 7 bases between them. Germline values: CDR1 SQVTM, CDR2 ANQGSEA. This CDR3 region has 11 residues. The CDR3 DNA reads TGCAGCGTTGAGAGGGGCGAAAAACTGTTTTTT. As protein: CSVERGEKLFF.

This chain uses TRBV29-1 with TRBJ2-7; 11 bases agree with TRBD2. V lost 6 bases and J lost 2; bases outside the gene matches: 6. Germline V gene lookup returns CDR1 SQVTM and CDR2 ANQGSEA. The CDR3 runs 14 residues. The CDR3 DNA reads as TGCAGCGTCACATTTAGCGGGAGGGCCTACGAGCAGTACTTC. It specifies CSVTFSGRAYEQYF.

The chain links TRBV27 to TRBJ2-7; TRBD2 aligns across 7 bases. V lost 3 bases, J lost 2 bases, and 7 bases stayed unmatched. Germline CDR1 MNHEY, CDR2 SMNVEV (reference sequence). The length of the CDR3 is 15 residues. The CDR3 here is CASSFGLAETYEQYF. The DNA of the CDR3 is TGTGCCAGCAGTTTCGGGCTAGCGGAGACCTACGAGCAGTACTTC.

V and J are TRBV24-1 and TRBJ2-5; 11 positions match TRBD1. Trimming at V came to 7 bases and at J to 3 bases, leaving 6 bases not matched to a gene. This CDR3 is built from 15 residues. Per germline, CDR1 KGHDR and CDR2 SFDVKD. The CDR3 reads CATRAPGQGEETQYF. The DNA for the CDR3 is TGTGCCACCAGAGCTCCGGGACAGGGGGAAGAGACCCAGTACTTC.

The rearrangement joins TRBV6-5 to TRBJ2-5, with 7 positions matching TRBD2. The CDR3 length is 17 residues. V was pared by 2 bases and J by 5 bases, with 14 bases of the junction left unmatched. Germline CDR1 reads MNHEY; CDR2 reads SVGAGI. CDR3 sequence (DNA): TGTGCCAGCAGTTACGGCCACGGGGGAGGGGCGCGTGAGACCCAGTACTTC. Protein sequence: CASSYGHGGGARETQYF.

The genes are TRBV30 and TRBJ1-1; a possible D gene is TRBD1 (5 bases). This CDR3 region has 13 residues. Looked up from germline, CDR1 is GTSNPN and CDR2 is SVGIG (reference sequence). V was clipped by 5 bases and J by 4 bases, with 14 bases between them. CDR3 sequence reads: CAWSPQGRTEAFF. The CDR3 nucleotides are TGTGCCTGGTCCCCCCAGGGACGCACTGAAGCTTTCTTT.

V usage is TRBV7-9 and J usage is TRBJ2-7; no clear D gene. Germline V gene data show CDR1 as SEHNR and CDR2 as FQNEAQ (reference sequence). Trimming took 1 base from V and 1 from J, leaving 8 bases between them. The CDR3 has 14 amino acids. CDR3 bases: TGTGCCAGCAGCTTAGGGGGATTATCCTACGAGCAGTACTTC. As protein: CASSLGGLSYEQYF.

V and J are TRBV5-6 and TRBJ2-7; D unresolved. Germline lookup yields CDR1 SGHDT and CDR2 YYEEEE. Deletions cut 4 bases from V and 8 bases from J, with 16 bases between. This CDR3 spans 13 amino acids. The CDR3 loop reads CASSPDRLSKQYF. The DNA for the CDR3 is TGTGCCAGCAGCCCGGACCGCCTTTCTAAGCAGTACTTC.

The rearrangement uses TRBV29-1 and TRBJ1-5; 8 positions match TRBD1. The CDR3 totals 14 residues. Germline loops: CDR1 SQVTM, CDR2 ANQGSEA. Trimming at V came to 4 bases and at J to 4 bases, leaving 6 bases not matched to a gene. The DNA for the CDR3 is TGCAGCGTTGGGACAGGGATCCCTAATCAGCCCCAGCATTTT. The encoded protein is CSVGTGIPNQPQHF.

The V call is TRBV20-1, the J call TRBJ2-3; a possible D gene is TRBD2 (7 bases). The V gene's germline CDR1 is DFQATT and CDR2 SNEGSKA (reference sequence). Trimming removed 7 bases at V and 5 bases at J, with 13 bases between. The CDR3 is 12 residues long. CDR3 sequence: CSVPGGRDTQYF. CDR3 DNA: TGCAGTGTCCCGGGGGGCAGAGATACGCAGTATTTT.

The genes are TRBV28 and TRBJ2-7; 7 bases are shared with TRBD1. V trimming: 6 bases; J trimming: 6 bases; junction bases outside the gene matches: 5. CDR3 length: 12 residues. The germline V gene encodes CDR1 MDHEN and CDR2 SYDVKM. As DNA, the CDR3 is TGTGCCAGCAGGTCACAGGGGAGCGAGCAGTACTTC. This gives the protein CASRSQGSEQYF.

J is TRBJ1-2 and V is TRBV7-7, with D perhaps TRBD1 (6 bases). V was clipped by 7 bases and J by 2 bases, with 14 bases between them. The CDR3 has 14 residues. Per the germline V gene, CDR1 is SSHAT and CDR2 is FNYEAQ (reference sequence). CDR3 sequence reads: CASIPLDSNYGYTF. In DNA form, the CDR3 reads TGTGCCAGCATACCTCTGGACAGCAACTATGGCTACACCTTC.

Only one count was recorded for this clonotype. This chain connects TRBV30 to TRBJ2-1; maybe TRBD2 (5 bases). Germline V gene sequence: CDR1 GTSNPN, CDR2 SVGIG (reference sequence). The length of the CDR3 is 13 residues. V gave up 3 bases and J gave up 1 base, with 7 bases separating them. The CDR3 coding sequence is TGTGCCTGGAGCCGGGAATCCTACAATGAGCAGTTCTTC. As protein: CAWSRESYNEQFF.

The CDR3 bases are TGCAGTTCCGGGACAGGAACGTACAATGAGCAGTTCTTC. Its protein product is CSSGTGTYNEQFF. The chain uses TRBV20-1 and TRBJ2-1; 8 bases fit TRBD1. Germline CDR1 is DFQATT and CDR2 is SNEGSKA (reference sequence). J lost 4 bases, V lost 8 bases, and 7 bases had no gene match. There are 13 residues in the CDR3.

This clonotype was seen a single time. The DNA of the CDR3 is TGTGCCAGCAGGATAGCGGGAGGGCGGGAGCAGTACTTC. This translates into CASRIAGGREQYF. This sequence joins TRBV2 and TRBJ2-7; 11 bases agree with TRBD2. Trimming took 6 bases from V and 7 from J; bases not matched to a gene: 5. The CDR3 consists of 13 residues. Germline CDR1 SNHLY, CDR2 FYNNEI.

This chain links TRBV5-1 with TRBJ1-2, with 7 bases aligning to TRBD1. This CDR3 has 14 amino acids. Germline V gene data show CDR1 as SGHRS and CDR2 as YFSETQ. Trimming took 0 bases from V and 8 from J; bases not matched to a gene: 7. The CDR3 here is CASSLGQGILGYTF. In nucleotides, the CDR3 is TGCGCCAGCAGCTTGGGACAGGGAATTTTAGGCTACACCTTC.